This T cell receptor (beta chain) was sequenced during a study of OX40 agonist ivuxolimab in advanced cancers. Study in general: The study enrolled dose-escalation patients with hepatocellular carcinoma, melanoma, renal cell or head and neck cancer.

Losses at the gene ends were 5 bases for V and 4 bases for J; bases not matched to a gene: 8. The CDR3 length is 14 residues. Germline V gene data show CDR1 as SGHRS and CDR2 as YFSETQ. Profiled with immunoSEQ multiplex PCR; TCRdb holds only in-frame clones, not every one. The sample shows 69,000 or so clones, about 85% of them seen only once. The receptor was isolated from an adult with an advanced solid tumor such as melanoma, head and neck, liver or kidney cancer. J is TRBJ1-2 and V is TRBV5-1; TRBD1 agrees at 7 bases. The sequenced sample was CD4+ or CD8+ T cells sorted from blood, obtained in a trial of the OX40 agonist ivuxolimab. The CDR3 region has the DNA TGCGCCAGCAGTCCCGAGGGGGCCAGCTATGGCTACACCTTC. This gives the protein CASSPEGASYGYTF.